A selection of T cell receptor beta chains follows, all from one sample in a study of blood T cells in healthy people across ages. MiXCR was run by TCRdb on the 5' RACE reads, yielding one entry per CDR3 protein. The sample gives about 1.8 million distinct CDR3 sequences, approximately 50% of which show up once; 2.1% is in the top ten. Sequencing used blood. The receptors come from a middle-aged woman in good health. CDR3s include the opening cysteine and the closing phenylalanine or tryptophan. Fields, in order: V gene, J gene, clone size, D gene, CDR3 DNA, CDR3 protein. D genes are given only for firm matches. Some rows mark clone size as missing; the rest say once, few, many or name a class of expanded clone.

>TRBV20-1|TRBJ2-1|-|TRBD2
TGCAGTGCTAGAGATAGGGCTAGCGGGGGACTGGATGAGCAGTTCTTC
CSARDRASGGLDEQFF
>TRBV29-1|TRBJ1-2|-|-
TGCAGCGTTGCGCCGGGCCTCCCCCGAGATAACTATGGCTACACCTTC
CSVAPGLPRDNYGYTF
>TRBV11-2|TRBJ2-7|-|TRBD1
TGTGCCAGCACCCTATCCGGGACAGGGTCCTACGAGCAGTACTTC
CASTLSGTGSYEQYF
>TRBV6-2/TRBV6-3|TRBJ2-5|-|-
TGTGCCAGCAGTTACTGGTCTGACGAGACCCAGTACTTC
CASSYWSDETQYF
>TRBV28|TRBJ2-5|few|-
TGTGCCAGCAGTTTAGGGACACCGGGGACCCAGTACTTC
CASSLGTPGTQYF
>TRBV29-1|TRBJ1-2|-|TRBD1
TGCAGCGTTGAAAGACAGGGCCTATATGGCTACACCTTC
CSVERQGLYGYTF
>TRBV29-1|TRBJ1-1|few|-
TGCAGCGTTGGGACGGCGAACACTGAAGCTTTCTTT
CSVGTANTEAFF
>TRBV20-1|TRBJ2-1|few|-
TGCAGTGCCGACCACAATGAGCAGTTCTTC
CSADHNEQFF
>TRBV6-1|TRBJ2-7|-|-
TGTGCCAGCAGTGAAGCGCTCGGACCCTCCTACGAGCAGTACTTC
CASSEALGPSYEQYF
>TRBV29-1|TRBJ2-1|-|TRBD1
TGCAGCGGCCGAATCAGGGGGCGGGGTGAGCAGTTCTTC
CSGRIRGRGEQFF
>TRBV6-5|TRBJ1-1|-|-
TGTGCCAGCAGCCTAGAAGGGACCTTTGAAGCTTTCTTT
CASSLEGTFEAFF
>TRBV6-5|TRBJ2-3|-|TRBD1
TGTGCCAGCAGTTACTCGTGGACAGGACACACAGATACGCAGTATTTT
CASSYSWTGHTDTQYF
>TRBV7-2|TRBJ1-1|-|-
TGTGCCAGCAGCCCCTACAGCATGAACACTGAAGCTTTCTTT
CASSPYSMNTEAFF
>TRBV6-5|TRBJ1-5|-|-
TGTGCCAGCAGTAGGGAGGTGGGGCGGTCCAGCGAGCCCCAGCATTTT
CASSREVGRSSEPQHF
>TRBV19|TRBJ2-7|-|-
TGTGCCCGACTAGGGCTGATCTACGAGCAGTACTTC
CARLGLIYEQYF
>TRBV6-6|TRBJ1-2|few|-
TGTGCCACTGGGAGGGGAGGGGTCTATGGCTACACCTTC
CATGRGGVYGYTF
>TRBV7-2|TRBJ1-2|-|TRBD1
TGTGCCAGCAGCCCATGGACAGGTCGAGGGGCCTATGGCTACACCTTC
CASSPWTGRGAYGYTF
>TRBV3-1|TRBJ2-5|few|-
TGTGCCAGCAGCCAAGCCGGGACCGAACGGGAGACCCAGTACTTC
CASSQAGTERETQYF
>TRBV12-3/TRBV12-4|TRBJ2-3|-|-
TGTGCCAGCAGCAAAAGGGGGGGCACAGATACGGAGTATTTT
CASSKRGGTDTEYF
>TRBV10-1|TRBJ1-5|once|-
TGCGCCAACACCTCGGGACGGAATCAGCCCCAGCATTTT
CANTSGRNQPQHF
>TRBV6-1|TRBJ2-5|once|TRBD2
TGTGCCAGCAGTCCCGAGACTAGCGGGGGACAAGAGACCCAGTACTTC
CASSPETSGGQETQYF
>TRBV28|TRBJ2-1|few|TRBD2
TGTGCCAGCAGCACAGGGACTAGCGGGGGGGCATGGAATGAGCAGTTCTTC
CASSTGTSGGAWNEQFF
>TRBV12-3/TRBV12-4|TRBJ2-1|once|-
TGTGCCAGCAGTCCCTCCAGGGCCAACTACAATGAGCAGTTCTTC
CASSPSRANYNEQFF
>TRBV7-2|TRBJ2-3|-|-
TGTGCCAGCACCAAGGCAGGGCGCCCAGATACGCAGTATTTT
CASTKAGRPDTQYF
>TRBV28|TRBJ2-3|few|TRBD2
TGTGCCAGCAGTGGGGGGGGAGCAGGCTTAAGCACAGATACGCAGTATTTT
CASSGGGAGLSTDTQYF
>TRBV20-1|TRBJ1-5|-|-
TGCAGTGCTAAAGCTAGCAATCAGCCCCAGCATTTT
CSAKASNQPQHF
>TRBV29-1|TRBJ2-4|few|-
TGCAGCGTTGCCCGAGGGACACCCTCACTCCAAAACATTCAGTACTTC
CSVARGTPSLQNIQYF
>TRBV7-9|TRBJ1-1|-|TRBD1
TGTGCCAGCAGCGCCGGGACAGGGCTGAACACTGAAGCTTTCTTT
CASSAGTGLNTEAFF
>TRBV6-1|TRBJ1-2|once|-
TGTGCCAGCAGTGAGGCCCCTCAAGGTGGCTATGGCTACACCTTC
CASSEAPQGGYGYTF
>TRBV12-3/TRBV12-4|TRBJ2-5|-|TRBD2
TGTGCCAGCAGGCACACTAGCGGGGGGGCCGGGAAGACCCAGTACTTC
CASRHTSGGAGKTQYF
>TRBV6-2/TRBV6-3|TRBJ2-7|-|TRBD2
TGTGCCACCTCGCGCCCACTAGCGGGGTCATCCGAGCAGTACTTC
CATSRPLAGSSEQYF
>TRBV4-3|TRBJ1-1|-|TRBD1
TGCGCCAGCAGCGCCCCGGACAGGGTAACTGAAGCTTTCTTT
CASSAPDRVTEAFF
>TRBV12-3/TRBV12-4|TRBJ1-4|-|TRBD1
TGTGCCAGCAGTTCAGCAGGGACAGGGAAGGAAAAACTGTTTTTT
CASSSAGTGKEKLFF
>TRBV28|TRBJ2-1|-|-
TGTGCCAGCAGTTCCGGACAGTGGGGTGGGCATGAGCAGTTCTTC
CASSSGQWGGHEQFF
>TRBV3-1|TRBJ2-6|few|-
TGTGCCAGCAGCCCGGGAAGCGCCAACGTCCTGACTTTC
CASSPGSANVLTF
>TRBV9|TRBJ2-1|-|TRBD2
TGTGCCAGCAGCGTAACTAGCGGGGGTCTCGCCTACAATGAGCAGTTCTTC
CASSVTSGGLAYNEQFF
>TRBV12-3/TRBV12-4|TRBJ2-7|-|-
TGTGCCAGCAGTGTAGAGGGGGGGGTCGCCGAGCAGTACTTC
CASSVEGGVAEQYF
>TRBV20-1|TRBJ1-2|many|-
TGCAGTGCTTGGATTGGGATTTGGTCAAACTATGGCTACACCTTC
CSAWIGIWSNYGYTF
>TRBV7-9|TRBJ2-1|-|-
TGTGCCAGCAGCTTAGTTGCTCAGGGCTGGTTCTTC
CASSLVAQGWFF
>TRBV12-3/TRBV12-4|TRBJ1-5|-|-
TGTGCCAGCAATTTCGGACGGAGCAATCAGCCCCAGCATTTT
CASNFGRSNQPQHF
>TRBV7-2|TRBJ2-1|-|TRBD2
TGTGCCAGCAGCCCAGGATCGACTAGCGGGGGGGCCGCCTACAATGAGCAGTTCTTC
CASSPGSTSGGAAYNEQFF
>TRBV6-1|TRBJ2-5|-|-
TGTGCCAGCAGTGACTGGGAACAACTCGAAGAGACCCAGTACTTC
CASSDWEQLEETQYF
>TRBV20-1|TRBJ2-7|few|-
TGCAGTGCTAGCCCCAGTTCCCCCGAGCAGTACTTC
CSASPSSPEQYF
>TRBV29-1|TRBJ1-2|once|-
TGCAGCGTTGGCCTAAGAGCGGTCTCACAGGATGGCTACACCTTC
CSVGLRAVSQDGYTF